This is a list of T cell receptor beta chains from one sample in a study of blood T cell repertoires in COVID-19. Data came from immunoSEQ multiplex PCR; TCRdb stores just in-frame clones and leaves some out. Here the sample spans about 200,000 clones, about 83% being singletons. Material for sequencing was PBMCs or T cells enriched from blood (not recorded which). These receptors all stem from a woman in her fifties or sixties who had been exposed to COVID-19. Each CDR3 is given with its conserved first and last residue. A D gene is named only where the DNA matches it firmly. The size entry is marked missing in some rows and otherwise reads once, few, many or a size class.

V gene	J gene	D gene	clone size	CDR3 DNA	CDR3 protein
TRBV4-3	TRBJ2-3	NA	NA	TGCGCCAGCAGCCTACTACTTCGGGGGACGCAGTATTTT	CASSLLLRGTQYF
TRBV18	TRBJ1-5	TRBD1	NA	TGTGCCAGCTCCCCAACAGGGGCCGACAATCAGCCCCAGCATTTT	CASSPTGADNQPQHF
TRBV4-2	TRBJ1-1	NA	NA	TGTGCCAGCAGCCTCGTCGGGGGGGTAGACACTGAAGCTTTCTTT	CASSLVGGVDTEAFF
TRBV20-1	TRBJ1-4	TRBD1	NA	TGCAGTGCTAGTGGTTCCCGACAGGGTAATGAAAAACTGTTTTTT	CSASGSRQGNEKLFF
TRBV11-2	TRBJ2-5	NA	NA	TGTGCCAGCAGCTTACACTTAAAAGAGACCCAGTACTTC	CASSLHLKETQYF
TRBV5-1	TRBJ1-1	NA	NA	TGCGCCAGCAGCTTGGAAGCAGGGCTGTCACAAGCTTTCTTT	CASSLEAGLSQAFF
TRBV12-3/TRBV12-4	TRBJ1-2	TRBD1	NA	TGTGCCAGCAGTACCAGGGGGGTCTATGGCTACACCTTC	CASSTRGVYGYTF
TRBV7-2	TRBJ2-1	TRBD2	NA	TGTGCCAGCAGCGCCGGGACTAGCGGTAAGAATGAGCAGTTCTTC	CASSAGTSGKNEQFF
TRBV9	TRBJ2-1	NA	NA	TGTGCCAGCAGCATACCGACGGACTCGCCGTACAATGAGCAGTTCTTC	CASSIPTDSPYNEQFF
TRBV3-1/TRBV3-2	TRBJ2-5	NA	NA	TGTGCCAGCAGCCAAGATAGGCAGGCTTCCAGGACCCAGTACTTC	CASSQDRQASRTQYF
TRBV7-2	TRBJ2-3	TRBD2	few	TGTGCCAGCAGCCGCCAGAGGACTAGCGGGGATACGCAGTATTTT	CASSRQRTSGDTQYF
TRBV6-5	TRBJ2-2	NA	NA	TGTGCCAGCAACCGAGACACCCACACCGGGGAGCTGTTTTTT	CASNRDTHTGELFF
TRBV3-1/TRBV3-2	TRBJ2-1	TRBD2	NA	TGTGCCAGCAGCCAAGAATCGGGGGGGTGGTACAATGAGCAGTTCTTC	CASSQESGGWYNEQFF
TRBV11-3	TRBJ2-3	NA	NA	TGTGCCAGCAGCTTACAGGGTAGCACAGATACGCAGTATTTT	CASSLQGSTDTQYF
TRBV12-5	TRBJ2-7	NA	once	TGTGCTAGTGGTTTGGAGATTCTGATCGGAGGTCCTTTGGAGCAGTACTTC	CASGLEILIGGPLEQYF
TRBV19	TRBJ2-1	NA	NA	TGTGCCAGTAGTATGGGCTTAGCGGTCGTACGGTATGAGCAGTTCTTC	CASSMGLAVVRYEQFF
TRBV6-5	TRBJ1-2	NA	NA	TGTGCCAGCAGGGCGAAACTGGAGTATGGCTACACCTTC	CASRAKLEYGYTF